This TCR beta chain was recovered during a study of cytomegalovirus exposure and HLA in healthy donors (dated 2017 in TCRdb). With respect to the entire study: An earlier analysis of roughly 500 of the donors reported about 250 Gb of sequence data and 120 million or so unique TCR beta sequences from about 200 million T cells. The study was designed to test whether signatures of past pathogen exposure could be identified by cataloging public T cell receptors. An earlier analysis of roughly 600 of the donors used high-throughput TCR beta sequencing to judge whether each TCR beta V gene segment behaved as functional or pseudogenic. Across some 400 genotyped donors of the cohort, an average of approximately 200,000 unique TCR beta nucleotide sequences per donor were sequenced, and 15% to 20% of those sequences were non-productive. In a later analysis, previously published TCR beta repertoires from 600 to 850 donors were re-analyzed and high-resolution HLA genotyping was added so that TCR occurrence patterns could be studied. A later genetic analysis used genome-wide SNP genotypes for about 60% of the 666 donors, treating that subset as a discovery cohort. Alongside the repertoire data, information on donor age, sex, ethnicity and CMV serostatus was compiled. A separate validation cohort of some 130 different subjects was used in addition to the approximately 700-subject first cohort. The number of typed donors differed by locus: about 629-640 for A, B, C, DRB1 and DQB1; 500 to 550 for DQA1; approximately 600 for DPA1; and some 450 for DPB1. Rather than using new phenotypic data, the later analysis identified candidate immune exposures from TCR beta sequences and from how often those sequences occurred across donors. Of the roughly 400 genotyped donors, 81% were placed in the genetic ancestry cluster associated with self-reported Caucasian donors. Around 320 gigabases of sequencing data and tens of millions of unique TCR sequences were included in an early release covering around 600 HLA-typed donors. Several DR-DQ haplotypes were handled as single units for association and clustering because linkage in the cohort was strong. The study combined high-throughput TCR immunosequencing, statistical association of individual TCRs with disease status, and machine learning to predict cytomegalovirus infection status. Every discovery cohort repertoire had been produced on one sequencing platform. The study profiled the T cell repertoires of 500 to 800 subjects by immunosequencing and related them to cytomegalovirus serostatus. HLA typing covered class I and class II loci at four-digit resolution. Here is what the overall study found, with its caveats: A later genetic analysis reported fewer N-insertions in productive TCRs among donors in an Asian-associated ancestry cluster than the roughly 650-donor mean. Presence/absence analyses assumed roughly uniform sequencing depth across donors, an assumption that may not hold. It was suggested by the authors that the approach could potentially be generalized to other disease states and immunological phenotypes. According to a later analysis, parvovirus B19, influenza, CMV and Epstein-Barr virus appeared linked to several top co-occurrence clusters. A later analysis found that most CMV-associated TCR beta chains appeared HLA-restricted, with HLA associations seemingly driven largely by CMV exposure. Broadly in line with IMGT annotations, most TCR beta V segments showed up in productive rearrangements about 87% or about 30% of the time in an earlier analysis of 587 of the donors. A later genetic analysis associated a missense DCLRE1C variant with V-gene and J-gene trimming of TCR beta chains, and an independent cohort replicated the association. A group of highly shared sequence variants was considered likely to be a technical artifact of the sequencing pipeline. In both the original and validation cohorts, the classifier was reported to diagnose cytomegalovirus status with high specificity and sensitivity. HLA typing was unavailable for some donors at each locus, so association tests used only the typed subset. When HLA alleles, especially DR and DQ, strongly co-occurred, attributing TCR associations to individual alleles was difficult. Three of the identified cytomegalovirus-associated TCR beta chains were confirmed in vitro to be specific for cytomegalovirus antigens. In a later analysis, HLA-associated TCR beta chains showed more clonal expansion and lower generation probabilities than non-associated chains that were equally common. The study listed 150 to 200 TCR beta chains as associated with cytomegalovirus. Some IMGT-functional V segments, including TRBV6-2 and TRBV6-3, could not be distinguished by the 87-base-pair reads and were therefore excluded. Because counts were too low, fewer than 20 rarely observed V segments, including chromosome 9 orphons, were excluded from the earlier analysis of around 640 of the donors. Linkage disequilibrium might explain the correlated functional status among segregating V segments, but an unknown experimental factor could not be ruled out. Most TCR sequences were observed very rarely across donors, whereas some public TCRs were present in many individuals. In a later analysis, 16,951 TCR beta sequences were associated with specific HLA alleles at a false discovery rate of 0.05. According to a later analysis, TCR association rates differed among HLA loci, with DRB1 alleles showing the most associated TCRs and HLA-C alleles showing the fewest. This cohort had only TCR beta chains sequenced, and the lack of alpha or paired-chain data limited which features could be detected. A further reported finding was that TCR beta sequences accurately predicted the HLA-A and HLA-B alleles for most subjects in the first cohort. The only immune exposure information available for the cohort was CMV serostatus.

Library construction relied on the immunoSEQ multiplex PCR assay. A mixture of 60 forward primers for TCR Vbeta segments and 13 reverse primers for TCR Jbeta segments was used in the multiplex PCR. A multiplex PCR assay on genomic DNA amplified the CDR3 region of rearranged TCR beta genes. The Illumina HiSeq System was used to sequence the amplified TCR beta libraries as 87-base-pair reads. The study's own analysis went as follows. A later analysis tallied 75 million to 95 million unique TCR beta chains across the 666 repertoires, and approximately 12 million of those chains were shared by two or more donors. A nearest-neighbor algorithm error-corrected the raw reads and collapsed the reads into unique sequences, merging closely related sequences to remove PCR and sequencing errors. To assign V, D and J gene segments, CDR3 sequences were aligned to IMGT reference sequences. Each retained sequence needed at least a six-nucleotide match to both a V gene segment and a J gene segment. Rearrangements were classified as productive when the CDR3 lacked stop codons and remained in frame with V and J, and all other rearrangements were classified as non-productive. Following IMGT convention, CDR3 was defined as the stretch from the second conserved V-encoded cysteine up to the conserved J-encoded phenylalanine. In an earlier analysis of around 600 of the donors, sequences lacking an unambiguous match to a single V gene segment were excluded. An earlier analysis of fewer than 750 of the donors classified V segments as functional when productive rearrangements were above 56.7% and as segregating when the standard deviation between donors was above 5%. A statistical classification framework was developed to diagnose cytomegalovirus status using the catalog of TCR beta chain sequences. V and J gene assignment, in a later analysis, came from comparing TCR nucleotide sequences with IMGT/GENE-DB human TR gene sequences. Using the TCRdist pipeline, a later analysis assigned CDR3 sequences along with most-parsimonious VDJ recombination scenarios. A later analysis defined each TCR beta chain by its CDR3 amino acid sequence plus V-gene family, and excluded reads lacking a unique V-gene family. A later analysis removed several hundred highly shared, low-generation-probability nucleotide sequences to deal with suspected cross-contamination and a sequencing artifact. In a later analysis, a clonal expansion index was calculated for each public chain from normalized within-repertoire ranks of inferred template counts. In a later analysis, generation probabilities were computed using a VDJ recombination model fitted to out-of-frame rearrangements, and the results were checked against IGoR. In a later analysis, TCR-TCR, TCR-HLA and TCR-CMV co-occurrence was scored with hypergeometric tests, and a repertoire-size bias correction was applied to TCR pairs. In a later analysis, false discovery rates were estimated by permuting HLA or CMV assignments 20 times. In a later analysis, co-occurring TCRs were grouped using DBSCAN, with TCRdist sequence similarity added in when clustering inside HLA-allele-positive subsets. For co-occurrence clustering, repertoires with fewer than 30,000 or more than 120,000 public chains were excluded, along with roughly 5 repertoires with anomalous nucleotide sharing. TCRdb provides this immuneACCESS table in a form limited to in-frame rearrangements. Some clones are lacking; in checked studies, under half of them reflect an unresolved V gene, and why the rest are absent is not known. Clone size and the V and J calls come from that table; the DNA yielded D and trimming. The sample profile shows some 200,000 clones; roughly 84% of them were found once. Of the sample, roughly 0.7% is held by the ten largest clones.

The cohort was made up of roughly 670 healthy bone marrow donors. At the time of sampling, all cohort members were nominally healthy, though unrecorded immune exposures were likely present. The donor was CMV seronegative and belonged to the group of 350 or so seronegative cohort members. A peripheral blood sample was collected from each donor, and TCR beta sequencing was performed on peripheral blood mononuclear cells. Genomic DNA extraction from the blood cell samples was performed with the Qiagen DNeasy Blood Extraction Kit. The germline V gene yields SGHNT for CDR1 and YENEEA for CDR2. The CDR3, from cysteine to phenylalanine, totals 13 residues. Of the read, only the CDR3 DNA is kept; its 39 bases are in frame from base 1. V gives up 0 bases and J gives up 8 bases, and the segment between their germline ends measures 10 bases. On this clone: This receptor's antigen is unknown. Base qualities are not recorded, but no much larger clone differs from it by a single base.

Specimen: PBMCs. This TCR came from a boy between 2 and 10 years old in good health and CMV-seronegative. Recombination joined TRBV11-3 with TRBJ1-1; a confident D gene designation cannot be given. The CDR3 region: CASSLDPGSEAFF. The sequence in DNA is TGTGCCAGCAGCTTAGATCCGGGGAGCGAAGCTTTCTTT. Reference TRBV11-3 and TRBJ1-1 proteins supply the regions before and after the CDR3; the full variable domain is: EAGVVQSPRYKIIEKKQPVAFWCNPISGHNTLYWYLQNLGQGPELLIRYENEEAVDDSQLPKDRFSAERLKGVDSTLKIQPAELGDSAVYLCASSLDPGSEAFFGQGTRLTVV.